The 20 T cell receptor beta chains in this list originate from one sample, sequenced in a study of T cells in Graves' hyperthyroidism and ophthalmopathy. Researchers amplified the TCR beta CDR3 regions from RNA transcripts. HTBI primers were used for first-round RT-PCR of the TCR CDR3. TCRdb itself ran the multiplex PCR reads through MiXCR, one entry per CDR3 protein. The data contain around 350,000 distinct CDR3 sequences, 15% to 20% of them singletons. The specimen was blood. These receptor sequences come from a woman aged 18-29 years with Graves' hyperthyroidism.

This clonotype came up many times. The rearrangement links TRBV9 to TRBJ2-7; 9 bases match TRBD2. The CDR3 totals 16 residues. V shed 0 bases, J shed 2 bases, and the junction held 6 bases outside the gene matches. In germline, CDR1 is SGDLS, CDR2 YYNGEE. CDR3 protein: CASSVASGGGAYEQYF. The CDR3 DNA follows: TGTGCCAGCAGCGTAGCCTCTGGCGGGGGGGCCTACGAGCAGTACTTC.

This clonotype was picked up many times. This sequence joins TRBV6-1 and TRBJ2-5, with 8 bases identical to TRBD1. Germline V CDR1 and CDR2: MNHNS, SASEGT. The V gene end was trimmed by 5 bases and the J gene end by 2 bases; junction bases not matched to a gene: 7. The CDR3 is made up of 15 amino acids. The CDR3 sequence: CASSSGTGVQETQYF. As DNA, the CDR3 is TGTGCCAGCAGTAGTGGGACAGGAGTTCAAGAGACCCAGTACTTC.

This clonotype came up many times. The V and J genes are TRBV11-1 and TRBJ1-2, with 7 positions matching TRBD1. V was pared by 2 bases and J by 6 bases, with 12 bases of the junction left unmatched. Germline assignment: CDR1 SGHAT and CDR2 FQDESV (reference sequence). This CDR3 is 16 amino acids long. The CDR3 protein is CASSLFNRGDLDGYTF. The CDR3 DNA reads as TGTGCCAGCAGCTTATTTAACAGGGGCGACCTTGATGGCTACACCTTC.

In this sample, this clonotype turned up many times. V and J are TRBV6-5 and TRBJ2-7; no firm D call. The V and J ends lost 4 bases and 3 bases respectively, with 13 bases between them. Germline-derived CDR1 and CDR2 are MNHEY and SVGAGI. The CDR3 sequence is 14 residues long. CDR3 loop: CASSLTRPGYEQYF. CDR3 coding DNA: TGTGCCAGCAGTTTGACCCGACCTGGCTACGAGCAGTACTTC.

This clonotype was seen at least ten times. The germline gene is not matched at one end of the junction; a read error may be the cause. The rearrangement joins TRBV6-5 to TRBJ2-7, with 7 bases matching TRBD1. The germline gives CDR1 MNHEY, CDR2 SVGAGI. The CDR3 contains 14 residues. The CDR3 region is CASSSYGQEYEQYF. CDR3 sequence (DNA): TGTGCCAGTAGTTCTTACGGACAGGAGTACGAGCAGTACTTC.

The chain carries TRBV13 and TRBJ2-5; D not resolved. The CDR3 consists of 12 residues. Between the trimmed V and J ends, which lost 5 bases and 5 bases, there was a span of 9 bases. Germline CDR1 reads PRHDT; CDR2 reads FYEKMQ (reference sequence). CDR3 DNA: TGTGCCAGCAGCAACCCCGCGGAGACCCAGTACTTC. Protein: CASSNPAETQYF.

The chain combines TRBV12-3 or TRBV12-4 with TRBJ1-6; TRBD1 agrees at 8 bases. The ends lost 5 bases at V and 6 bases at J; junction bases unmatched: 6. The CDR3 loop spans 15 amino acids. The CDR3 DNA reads TGTGCCAGCAGTCTTCGGACAGGGCTTAATTCACCCCTCCACTTT. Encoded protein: CASSLRTGLNSPLHF.

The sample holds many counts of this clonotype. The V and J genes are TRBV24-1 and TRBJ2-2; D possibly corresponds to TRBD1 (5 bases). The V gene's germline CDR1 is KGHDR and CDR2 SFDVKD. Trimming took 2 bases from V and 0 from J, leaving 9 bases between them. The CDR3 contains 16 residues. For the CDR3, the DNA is TGTGCCACCAGTGATTGGGGCACCGCGAACACCGGGGAGCTGTTTTTT. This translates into CATSDWGTANTGELFF.

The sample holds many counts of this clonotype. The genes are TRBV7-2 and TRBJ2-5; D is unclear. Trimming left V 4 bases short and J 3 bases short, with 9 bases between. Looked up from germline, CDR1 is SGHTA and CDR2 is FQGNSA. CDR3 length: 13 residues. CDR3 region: CASSSPMKETQYF. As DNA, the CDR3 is TGTGCCAGCAGCTCCCCAATGAAAGAGACCCAGTACTTC.

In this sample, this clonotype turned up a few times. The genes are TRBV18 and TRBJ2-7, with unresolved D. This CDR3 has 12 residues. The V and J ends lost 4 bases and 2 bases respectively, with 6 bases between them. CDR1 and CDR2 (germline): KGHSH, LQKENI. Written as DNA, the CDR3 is TGTGCCAGCTCACGTTTGCCCTACGAGCAGTACTTC. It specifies CASSRLPYEQYF. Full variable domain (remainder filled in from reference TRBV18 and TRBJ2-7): NAGVMQNPRHLVRRRGQEARLRCSPMKGHSHVYWYRQLPEEGLKFMVYLQKENIIDESGMPKERFSAEFPKEGPSILRIQQVVRGDSAAYFCASSRLPYEQYFGPGTRLTVT.

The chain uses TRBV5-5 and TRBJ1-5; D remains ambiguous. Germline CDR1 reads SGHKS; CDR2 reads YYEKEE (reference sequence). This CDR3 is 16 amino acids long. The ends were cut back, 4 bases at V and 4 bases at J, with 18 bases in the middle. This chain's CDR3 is CASSLTVSGNNQPQHF. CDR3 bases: TGTGCCAGCAGCCTTACGGTTTCAGGCAATAATCAGCCCCAGCATTTT.

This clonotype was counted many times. CDR3 in amino acids: CASSLAQKNTGELFF. The CDR3 DNA reads TGCGCCAGCAGCTTGGCCCAGAAGAACACCGGGGAGCTGTTTTTT. The rearrangement uses TRBV5-1 and TRBJ2-2, with unresolved D. V dropped 0 bases and J dropped 1 base, with 7 bases sitting between them. Germline V gives CDR1 SGHRS, CDR2 YFSETQ. The CDR3 is 15 residues long.

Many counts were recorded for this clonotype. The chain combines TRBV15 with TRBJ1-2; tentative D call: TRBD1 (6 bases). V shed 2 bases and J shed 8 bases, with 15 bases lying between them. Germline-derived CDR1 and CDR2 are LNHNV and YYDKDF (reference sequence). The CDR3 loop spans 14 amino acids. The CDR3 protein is CATSRRSNRAGYTF. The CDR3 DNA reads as TGTGCCACCAGCAGAAGATCGAACAGGGCCGGCTACACCTTC.

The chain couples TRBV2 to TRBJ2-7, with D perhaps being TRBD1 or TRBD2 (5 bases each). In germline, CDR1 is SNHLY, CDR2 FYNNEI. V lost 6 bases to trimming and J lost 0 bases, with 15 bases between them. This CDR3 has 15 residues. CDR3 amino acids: CASSGTAFSSYEQYF. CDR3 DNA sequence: TGTGCCAGCAGCGGGACGGCCTTCAGCTCCTACGAGCAGTACTTC.

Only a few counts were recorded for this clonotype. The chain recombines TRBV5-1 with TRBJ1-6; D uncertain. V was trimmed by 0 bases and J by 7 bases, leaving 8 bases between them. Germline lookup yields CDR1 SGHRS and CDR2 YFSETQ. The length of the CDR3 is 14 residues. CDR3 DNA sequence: TGCGCCAGCAGCTTGGGACAAATGAATTCACCCCTCCACTTT. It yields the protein CASSLGQMNSPLHF.

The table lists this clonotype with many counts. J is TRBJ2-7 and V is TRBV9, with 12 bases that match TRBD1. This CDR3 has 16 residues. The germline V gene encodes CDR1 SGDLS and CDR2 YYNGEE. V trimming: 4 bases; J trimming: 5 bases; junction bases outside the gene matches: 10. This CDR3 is CASSFRDRGPVNEQYF. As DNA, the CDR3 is TGTGCCAGCAGCTTTCGGGACAGGGGGCCGGTAAACGAGCAGTACTTC. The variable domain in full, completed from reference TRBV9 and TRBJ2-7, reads DSGVTQTPKHLITATGQRVTLRCSPRSGDLSVYWYQQSLDQGLQFLIQYYNGEERAKGNILERFSAQQFPDLHSELNLSSLELGDSALYFCASSFRDRGPVNEQYFGPGTRLTVT.

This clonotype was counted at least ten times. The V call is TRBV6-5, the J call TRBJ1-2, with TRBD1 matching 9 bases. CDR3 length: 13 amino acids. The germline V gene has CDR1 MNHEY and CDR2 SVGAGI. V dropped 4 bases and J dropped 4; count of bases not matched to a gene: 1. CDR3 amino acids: CASSSDRGYGYTF. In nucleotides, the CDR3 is TGTGCCAGCAGTTCGGACAGGGGCTATGGCTACACCTTC.

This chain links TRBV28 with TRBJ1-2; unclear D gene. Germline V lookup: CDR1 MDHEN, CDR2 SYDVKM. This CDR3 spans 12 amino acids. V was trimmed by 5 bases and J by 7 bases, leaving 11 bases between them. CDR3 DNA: TGTGCCAGCAGTCTCACTCCCATTGGCTACACCTTC. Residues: CASSLTPIGYTF.

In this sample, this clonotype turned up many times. CDR3 in amino acids: CASSRQGIYGYTF. As DNA, the CDR3 is TGTGCCAGCAGCCGACAGGGTATCTATGGCTACACCTTC. The chain joins TRBV5-6 to TRBJ1-2; 7 nucleotides match TRBD1. Losses at the gene ends were 4 bases for V and 4 bases for J; bases not matched to a gene: 4. Per germline, CDR1 SGHDT and CDR2 YYEEEE. The CDR3 is 13 residues long.

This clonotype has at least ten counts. The CDR3 is CASDGGRSTEAFF. Here the CDR3 DNA reads TGTGCCAGTGACGGGGGGCGAAGCACTGAAGCTTTCTTT. The chain has TRBV19 and TRBJ1-1, with D perhaps matching TRBD1 (6 bases). The CDR3 covers 13 residues. Trimming shortened V by 8 bases and J by 4 bases, and 14 bases separated the two germline ends. CDR1 is LNHDA and CDR2 is SQIVND in the germline V gene (reference sequence).